The clone carrying this T cell receptor beta chain was detected many times. Antigen specificity is unknown. They built TCR cDNA with 5'RACE template switching, a step that put in a universal primer site and UMIs. TCRdb reanalysed the 5' RACE reads using MiXCR and keeps one entry per CDR3 protein. The sample includes about 340,000 distinct CDR3 sequences, 4% of them seen just once. Trimming cost V 4 bases and J 3 bases, with 19 bases left between them. The CDR3 has 17 amino acids. Germline CDR1 and CDR2: SGDLS and YYNGEE. The sample is drawn from a study of T cells after yellow fever vaccination. Study-wide background: Fractions of limited cellularity were prepared by means of SMART-Seq v4 Ultra Low Input.

Study outcomes and limitations: Peaking on day 5 versus 15, the secondary response was faster but weaker. Clonotype sharing between CD4 and CD8 compartments was small.

This rearrangement joins TRBV9 to TRBJ2-2; possibly TRBD1 or TRBD2 for D (6 bases each). This specimen consisted of PBMCs, obtained 5 days after the yellow fever booster vaccination. This TCR derives from a young man who received the YFV17D yellow fever vaccine. The CDR3 region is CASSLKKRGVDTGELFF. CDR3 coding DNA: TGTGCCAGCAGCTTAAAGAAAAGGGGGGTAGACACCGGGGAGCTGTTTTTT.